This T cell receptor beta chain stems from a study of Graves' ophthalmopathy and Graves' hyperthyroidism. Only a few counts were recorded for this clonotype. The antigen is not known. Amplification of the TCR beta CDR3 regions used RNA transcripts (as template). After a first-round RT-PCR with HTBI primers, a second-round multiplex PCR was run. MiXCR, applied by TCRdb to the multiplex PCR reads, yields one record per CDR3 protein. The profile shows roughly 220,000 distinct CDR3 sequences, around 45% of them singletons. Moderate-to-severe activity, CAS ≥3, NOSPECS ≥4 and a duration under 3 months were seen in donors with ophthalmopathy. Out of 7.5 to 10 ml of fresh peripheral blood, PBMCs were obtained. The study, taken as a whole, reports: Blood also contained most of the expanded thyroid clonotypes above 0.001 frequency. This model predicted ophthalmopathy progression (sensitivity 70% to 71%, specificity about 72%).

The source of this sequence is an adult man with Graves' ophthalmopathy. Source material: peripheral blood.

CDR3 loop: CASRGGQDYGYTF. The CDR3 DNA reads as TGTGCCAGCAGGGGCGGACAGGACTATGGCTACACCTTC. The gene calls are TRBV2 and TRBJ1-2; 7 positions agree with TRBD1. The V segment lost 6 bases and the J segment 3 bases; nucleotides outside the gene matches: 4. Germline CDR1 and CDR2: SNHLY and FYNNEI. The CDR3 is 13 residues long.